This T cell receptor beta chain emerged from a study of cytomegalovirus exposure and HLA in healthy donors. General observations from the study: Because they were indistinguishable, some V segments, including TRBV6-2 and TRBV6-3, were excluded. The authors later linked a missense DCLRE1C variant to TCR beta V- and J-gene trimming. In vitro, three CMV-associated chains proved specific for CMV antigens.

The PCR had 60 Vbeta and 13 Jbeta primers. Here immunoSEQ multiplex PCR was the method, and the copy in TCRdb shows in-frame clones only, minus some. The table records about 130,000 clones, just under 75% of them present only once. Germline V gene data show CDR1 as ENHRY and CDR2 as SYGVKD. V lost 10 bases to trimming and J lost 4 bases; unmatched junction nucleotides: 12. The CDR3 contains 14 residues. About this clone itself: Its specificity is not known.

This receptor was identified in a man aged 55 to 69 in good health and CMV-seropositive. The rearrangement joins TRBV10-3 to TRBJ1-1, with 7 bases fitting TRBD1. The sequenced material came from PBMCs. CDR3 protein: CATRDSLLRTEAFF. As DNA, the CDR3 is TGTGCCACCCGGGACAGCCTCCTTCGCACTGAAGCTTTCTTT.